The clone carrying this TCR beta chain occurred once. Only in-frame clones appear in the TCRdb table, and some are missing; sequencing was by immunoSEQ multiplex PCR. Of more than 75,000 clones in the sample, approximately 74% are singletons; the top ten hold about 3%. This sample stems from a study of radiotherapy plus CTLA-4 blockade in lung cancer. Germline V gene lookup returns CDR1 SNHLY and CDR2 FYNNEI. The V and J ends lost 0 bases and 2 bases respectively, with 11 bases between them. The length of the CDR3 is 15 residues. The material sequenced was peripheral blood, taken from a patient treated with radiotherapy plus ipilimumab. This clonotype originated in a human donor with non-small cell lung cancer who had a partial response to radiotherapy plus ipilimumab. Some clones in this sample may be carry-over from other donors' samples. The rearrangement joins TRBV2 to TRBJ2-7; weak D call: TRBD1 (6 bases). CDR3 sequence: CASSEAEQGPYEQYF. In DNA, the CDR3 is TGTGCCAGCAGTGAAGCCGAACAGGGACCCTACGAGCAGTACTTC. Full variable domain (outside the CDR3, taken from reference TRBV2 and TRBJ2-7): EPEVTQTPSHQVTQMGQEVILRCVPISNHLYFYWYRQILGQKVEFLVSFYNNEISEKSEIFDDQFSVERPDGSNFTLKIRSTKLEDSAMYFCASSEAEQGPYEQYFGPGTRLTVT.